This T cell receptor beta chain was sequenced during a study of blood T cell repertoires in COVID-19. Study-level information: COVID-19 samples from acute and convalescent phases originated in the United States, Italy and Spain. T cells, B-cell-depleted T cells, or PBMCs provided the cDNA or gDNA that served as material.

In the source study's methods: Counts of nucleated cells, estimated from reference gene primer amplification, were obtained. The table came from immunoSEQ multiplex PCR; TCRdb's copy has only in-frame clones and leaves some out. That table supplies the V and J calls and clone size; D and trimming were determined from the DNA. Here the sample spans about 150,000 clones, nearly 80% being singletons. There are 14 residues in the CDR3. Trimming at V came to 6 bases and at J to 8 bases, leaving 6 bases not matched to a gene. Germline V gene data show CDR1 as MDHEN and CDR2 as SYDVKM. The receptor's source is a man older than 75 with acute or convalescent COVID-19. V is TRBV28 and J is TRBJ1-4; 10 positions agree with TRBD1. Sample: peripheral blood. CDR3 protein: CASSRDRGGEKLFF. The CDR3 nucleotides are TGTGCCAGCAGCCGGGACAGGGGTGGAGAAAAACTGTTTTTT.